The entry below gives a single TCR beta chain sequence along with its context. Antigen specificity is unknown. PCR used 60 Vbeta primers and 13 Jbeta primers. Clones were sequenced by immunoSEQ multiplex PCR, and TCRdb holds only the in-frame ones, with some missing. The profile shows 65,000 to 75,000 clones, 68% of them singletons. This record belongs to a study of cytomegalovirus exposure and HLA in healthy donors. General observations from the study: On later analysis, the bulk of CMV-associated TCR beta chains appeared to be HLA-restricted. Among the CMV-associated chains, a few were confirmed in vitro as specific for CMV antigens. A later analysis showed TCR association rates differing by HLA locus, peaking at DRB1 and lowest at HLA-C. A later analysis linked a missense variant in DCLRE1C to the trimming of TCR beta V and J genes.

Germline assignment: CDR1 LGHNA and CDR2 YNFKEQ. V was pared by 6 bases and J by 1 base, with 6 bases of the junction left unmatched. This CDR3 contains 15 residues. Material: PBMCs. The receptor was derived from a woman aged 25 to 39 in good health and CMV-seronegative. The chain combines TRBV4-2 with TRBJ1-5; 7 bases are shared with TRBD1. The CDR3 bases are TGTGCCAGCAGTTCAGGGGGGATGAGCAATCAGCCCCAGCATTTT. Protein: CASSSGGMSNQPQHF.